Listed below are T cell receptor beta chains from one sample, sequenced in a study of T cells after posttransplantation cyclophosphamide. The data were produced by immunoSEQ multiplex PCR, yet TCRdb's version contains in-frame clones alone and is incomplete. Singletons are absent from the sample, which has tens of thousands of clones. The sequenced sample consisted of PBMCs. The receptors derive from a woman aged 55-75 years in good health, CMV-negative, and a related stem cell transplant donor. Each CDR3 is given with its conserved first and last residue. A D gene is named only where the DNA matches it firmly. Clone size is shown for a subset of rows, as once, few, many or a class of expanded clone.

clone size	D gene	V gene	J gene	CDR3 DNA	CDR3 protein
few	TRBD2	TRBV5-1	TRBJ2-5	TGCGCCAGCAGCTTGTCGGGTAGCGGGGGGCCCGTATACTTC	CASSLSGSGGPVYF
many	-	TRBV10-3	TRBJ2-7	TGTGCCATCAGTGCAGCCTACGAGCAGTACTTC	CAISAAYEQYF
many	-	TRBV5-1	TRBJ2-1	TGCGCCAGCAGCGTTTCTAGCGACCACAATGAGCAGTTCTTC	CASSVSSDHNEQFF
many	TRBD1	TRBV5-1	TRBJ1-1	TGCGCCAGCAGCTTGCCAGGGGGGAACACTGAAGCTTTCTTT	CASSLPGGNTEAFF
many	-	TRBV4-3	TRBJ1-2	TGCGCCAGCAGCCAAAGGGTAGGGGAGGACTATGGCTACACCTTC	CASSQRVGEDYGYTF
many	TRBD1	TRBV19	TRBJ1-6	TGTGCCAGTAGCAGGACAGGGACAAATTCACCCCTCCACTTT	CASSRTGTNSPLHF
-	TRBD1	TRBV27	TRBJ1-5	TGTGCCAGCAGTCTTGAGGGGGCCCATCAGCCCCAGCATTTT	CASSLEGAHQPQHF
many	-	TRBV12-3/TRBV12-4	TRBJ1-2	TGTGCCAGCAGTACCGGACATTCCGCAAACTATGGCTACACCTTC	CASSTGHSANYGYTF
-	-	TRBV6-1	TRBJ2-1	TGTGCCAGCAGTGCCGGACTCGGGGAGCAGTTCTTC	CASSAGLGEQFF
many	-	TRBV19	TRBJ1-3	TGTGCCAGTAGTATGGTGACACCTGGAAACACCATATATTTT	CASSMVTPGNTIYF
many	TRBD2	TRBV6-4	TRBJ2-3	TGTGCCAGCAGTGACTCTGCTAGCGGGCACACAGATACGCAGTATTTT	CASSDSASGHTDTQYF
many	-	TRBV5-1	TRBJ1-1	TGCGCCAGCAGCCGAAACAGGGTAACTTTCTTT	CASSRNRVTFF
-	TRBD2	TRBV7-9	TRBJ2-7	TGTGCCAGCAGCTTGATCGGGGGGAGCTCCTACGAGCAGTACTTC	CASSLIGGSSYEQYF
few	-	TRBV9	TRBJ2-7	TGTGCCAGCAGTCGCGGTTCGAGCTCCTACGAGCAGTACTTC	CASSRGSSSYEQYF
few	-	TRBV7-2	TRBJ1-2	TGTGCCAGCAGCTTGGGGGGAGGCTACACCTTC	CASSLGGGYTF
many	TRBD2	TRBV7-9	TRBJ2-7	TGTGCCAGCAGCAATAGCGGGGGGACGGGGGAGCAGTACTTC	CASSNSGGTGEQYF
many	-	TRBV19	TRBJ1-2	TGTGCCAGTAACCGGACTCCTAGCTATGGCTACACCTTC	CASNRTPSYGYTF
many	TRBD2	TRBV19	TRBJ2-3	TGTGCCAGCTGTGGTGGGGGACTAGCTGGAGATACGCAGTATTTT	CASCGGGLAGDTQYF
many	-	TRBV2	TRBJ1-1	TGTGCCAGCAGTGGGGGCAGGACAGCTGAAGCTTTCTTT	CASSGGRTAEAFF
many	-	TRBV11-2	TRBJ1-2	TGTGCCAGCAGCCCCGAGGGCCGGAACTATGGCTACACCTTC	CASSPEGRNYGYTF
many	TRBD2	TRBV28	TRBJ2-1	TGTGCCAGCAGTCCGGGACTAGCGGGATTGAGCTCCTACAATGAGCAGTTCTTC	CASSPGLAGLSSYNEQFF
few	TRBD2	TRBV4-1	TRBJ2-7	TGCGCCAGCAGCCAAGGACTAGCGGGGAGATACGAGCAGTACTTC	CASSQGLAGRYEQYF
many	TRBD1	TRBV15	TRBJ1-1	TGTGCCACCAGCAGGGGACAGGGTTTGAACACTGAAGCTTTCTTT	CATSRGQGLNTEAFF
-	-	TRBV5-1	TRBJ2-2	TGCGCCAGCGGCGCAGGGATTGACACCGGGGAGCTGTTTTTT	CASGAGIDTGELFF
many	-	TRBV2	TRBJ1-4	TGTGCCAGCACCCCAGGGGTGTTCAATGAAAAACTGTTTTTT	CASTPGVFNEKLFF
many	-	TRBV5-1	TRBJ1-5	TGCGCCAGCAGCGGGGGGGCCGGTCAGCCCCAGCATTTT	CASSGGAGQPQHF
-	-	TRBV28	TRBJ1-5	TGTGCCAGCAGTCCCCAAGGCGGGGTGGGGAATCAGCCCCAGCATTTT	CASSPQGGVGNQPQHF
many	-	TRBV12-3/TRBV12-4	TRBJ2-1	TGTGCCAGCAGTTTAAGGGTTGAGCAGTTCTTC	CASSLRVEQFF
many	TRBD1	TRBV25-1	TRBJ2-1	TGTGCCAGCAGAGGGACAGTGGCTACAAATGAGCAGTTCTTC	CASRGTVATNEQFF
many	-	TRBV2	TRBJ2-1	TGTGCCAGCAGTGCACAGGGGGGGAACTACAATGAGCAGTTCTTC	CASSAQGGNYNEQFF
few	-	TRBV7-2	TRBJ1-2	TGTGCCAGCAGCTTAGACAGCCCGTATGGCTACACCTTC	CASSLDSPYGYTF
many	-	TRBV4-1	TRBJ1-1	TGCGCCAGCAGCCTGGACTGGGGTATGGGCACTGAAGCTTTCTTT	CASSLDWGMGTEAFF
few	TRBD1	TRBV2	TRBJ2-3	TGTGCCAGCACACAGGGGGAGACAGATACGCAGTATTTT	CASTQGETDTQYF
many	-	TRBV5-1	TRBJ1-2	TGCGCCAGCAGCTCGACAGCTAACTATGGCTACACCTTC	CASSSTANYGYTF
many	-	TRBV11-2	TRBJ1-2	TGTGCCAGCAGCTTCCCAGGGTCTATGGGCTACACCTTC	CASSFPGSMGYTF
-	-	TRBV9	TRBJ2-7	TGTGCCAGCAGCGTAAACCACAGGACCTACGAGCAGTACTTC	CASSVNHRTYEQYF
many	-	TRBV19	TRBJ1-2	TGTGCCAGTAGTCCGGGACACCTGGGCTATGGCTACACCTTC	CASSPGHLGYGYTF
many	-	TRBV6-2/TRBV6-3	TRBJ2-4	TGTGCCAGCAGTGCCCAGGTAGCCAAAAACATTCAGTACTTC	CASSAQVAKNIQYF
few	-	TRBV5-1	TRBJ2-5	TGCGCCAGCAGCAACAGCGGCCAAGAGACCCAGTACTTC	CASSNSGQETQYF
-	TRBD2	TRBV6-1	TRBJ2-3	TGTGCCAGCAGCAGCGGGGGTCCTGATCGTGTGCAGTATTTT	CASSSGGPDRVQYF
many	TRBD1	TRBV7-9	TRBJ1-4	TGTGCCAGCAGCGTTGGGACAGGCAATGAAAAACTGTTTTTT	CASSVGTGNEKLFF
many	TRBD1	TRBV6-1	TRBJ1-1	TGTGCCAGCAGTGGCCGGGACAGGGGGCGTCTATTAATGAACACTGAAGCTTTCTTT	CASSGRDRGRLLMNTEAFF
many	-	TRBV10-3	TRBJ1-1	TGTGCCATCAGTTCCGGGGGGCGGACAAACACTGAAGCTTTCTTT	CAISSGGRTNTEAFF
many	-	TRBV11-2	TRBJ1-5	TGTGCCAGCAGCTTAGATCCGCGCGAACAGCCCCAGCATTTT	CASSLDPREQPQHF
many	TRBD1	TRBV4-3	TRBJ1-2	TGCGCCAGCAGCCAAGATGGGACAGGGACAAACTATGGCTACACCTTC	CASSQDGTGTNYGYTF
-	-	TRBV4-1	TRBJ2-5	TGCGCCAGCAGCCAACCACAGGTCCAAGAGACCCAGTACTTC	CASSQPQVQETQYF
-	TRBD2	TRBV5-1	TRBJ2-3	TGCGCCAGCAGTATTAGCGGGGGGGCAGGAGATACGCAGTATTTT	CASSISGGAGDTQYF
many	-	TRBV4-1	TRBJ1-1	TGCGCCAGCAGCCAAAGGGCGTTCGGGGGGGGAATGAACACTGAAGCTTTCTTT	CASSQRAFGGGMNTEAFF
few	-	TRBV30	TRBJ1-2	TGTGCCTGGAGTTCAGAATCCTATGGCTACACCTTC	CAWSSESYGYTF